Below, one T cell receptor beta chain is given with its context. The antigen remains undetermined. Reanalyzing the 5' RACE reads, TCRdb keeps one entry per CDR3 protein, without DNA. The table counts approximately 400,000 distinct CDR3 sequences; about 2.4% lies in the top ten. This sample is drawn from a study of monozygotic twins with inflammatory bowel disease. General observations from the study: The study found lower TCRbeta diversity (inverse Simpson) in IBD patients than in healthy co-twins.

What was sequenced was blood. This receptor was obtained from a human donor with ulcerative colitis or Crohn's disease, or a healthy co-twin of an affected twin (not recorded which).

The CDR3 is CATSDLQGIEQFF. The V gene is TRBV24-1, the J gene TRBJ2-1. The CDR3 sequence is 13 residues long. CDR1 and CDR2 (germline): KGHDR, SFDVKD.